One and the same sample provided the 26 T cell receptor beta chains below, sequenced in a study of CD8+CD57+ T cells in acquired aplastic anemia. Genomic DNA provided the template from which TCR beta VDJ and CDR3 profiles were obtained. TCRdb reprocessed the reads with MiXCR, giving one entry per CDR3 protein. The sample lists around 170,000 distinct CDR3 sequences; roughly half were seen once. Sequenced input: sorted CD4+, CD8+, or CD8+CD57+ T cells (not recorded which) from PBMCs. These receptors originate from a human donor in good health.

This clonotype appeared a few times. DNA of the CDR3: TGTGCCAGCGGAAGGGACCGAACCTACGATGAGCAGTACTTC. Encoded protein: CASGRDRTYDEQYF. The chain joins TRBV27 to TRBJ2-7; TRBD1 or TRBD2 may be the D gene (5 bases each). There are 14 residues in the CDR3. The ends were cut back, 8 bases at V and 7 bases at J, with 21 bases in the middle. CDR1 is MNHEY, CDR2 SMNVEV, per germline (reference sequence).

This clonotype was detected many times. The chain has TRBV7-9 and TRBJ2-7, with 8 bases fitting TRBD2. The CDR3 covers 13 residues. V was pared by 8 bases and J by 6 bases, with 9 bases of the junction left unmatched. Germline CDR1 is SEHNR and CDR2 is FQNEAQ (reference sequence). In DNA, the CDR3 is TGTGCCAGCCGGGGGGGACTAGTCGCCGAGCAGTACTTC. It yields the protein CASRGGLVAEQYF.

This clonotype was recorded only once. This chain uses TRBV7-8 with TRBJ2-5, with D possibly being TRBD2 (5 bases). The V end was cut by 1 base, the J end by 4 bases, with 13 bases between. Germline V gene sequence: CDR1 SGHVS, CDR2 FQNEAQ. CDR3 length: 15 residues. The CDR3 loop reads CASSLDRGVGETQYF. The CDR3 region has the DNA TGTGCCAGCAGCTTAGATCGGGGTGTCGGAGAGACCCAGTACTTC.

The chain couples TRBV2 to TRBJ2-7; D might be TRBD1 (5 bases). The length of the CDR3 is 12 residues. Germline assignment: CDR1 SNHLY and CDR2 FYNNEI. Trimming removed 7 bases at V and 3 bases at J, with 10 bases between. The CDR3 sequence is CASTPQGYEQYF. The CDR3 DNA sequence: TGTGCCAGCACCCCTCAGGGCTACGAGCAGTACTTC.

The CDR3 is CASRAGGDTQYF. The CDR3 DNA is TGTGCCAGCAGGGCAGGGGGGGATACGCAGTATTTT. The chain combines TRBV2 with TRBJ2-3, with TRBD1 as a possible D gene (7 bases). From germline, CDR1 is SNHLY and CDR2 FYNNEI. The CDR3 loop spans 12 amino acids. V lost 6 bases and J 6 bases, leaving 10 bases between the germline ends.

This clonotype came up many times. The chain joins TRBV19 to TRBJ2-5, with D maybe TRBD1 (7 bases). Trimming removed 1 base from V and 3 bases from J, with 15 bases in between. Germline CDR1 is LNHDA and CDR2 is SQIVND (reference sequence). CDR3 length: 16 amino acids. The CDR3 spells CASSIGWTGLKETQYF. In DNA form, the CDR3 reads TGTGCCAGTAGTATAGGTTGGACAGGACTAAAAGAGACCCAGTACTTC. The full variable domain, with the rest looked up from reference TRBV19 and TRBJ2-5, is DGGITQSPKYLFRKEGQNVTLSCEQNLNHDAMYWYRQDPGQGLRLIYYSQIVNDFQKGDIAEGYSVSREKKESFPLTVTSAQKNPTAFYLCASSIGWTGLKETQYFGPGTRLLVL.

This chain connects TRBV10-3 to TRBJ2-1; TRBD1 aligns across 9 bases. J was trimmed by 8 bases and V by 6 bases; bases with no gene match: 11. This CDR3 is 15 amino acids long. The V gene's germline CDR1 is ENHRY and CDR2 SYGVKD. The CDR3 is CAIRKEGQGNDEQFF. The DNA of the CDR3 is TGTGCCATCAGGAAAGAGGGACAGGGAAACGATGAGCAGTTCTTC.

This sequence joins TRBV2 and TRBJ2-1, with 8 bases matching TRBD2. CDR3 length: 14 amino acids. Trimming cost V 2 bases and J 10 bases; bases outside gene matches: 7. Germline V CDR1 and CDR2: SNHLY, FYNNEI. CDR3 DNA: TGTGCCAGCAGTGAACGGGGCATAGCGGGAGAGCAGTTCTTC. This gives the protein CASSERGIAGEQFF.

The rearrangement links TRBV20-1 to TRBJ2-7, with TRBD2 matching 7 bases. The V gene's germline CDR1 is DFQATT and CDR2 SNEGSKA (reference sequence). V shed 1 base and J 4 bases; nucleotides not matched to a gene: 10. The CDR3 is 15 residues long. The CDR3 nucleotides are TGCAGTGCTAGAGCCAGCGGACTAGGTTCGTACGAGCAGTACTTC. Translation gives CSARASGLGSYEQYF.

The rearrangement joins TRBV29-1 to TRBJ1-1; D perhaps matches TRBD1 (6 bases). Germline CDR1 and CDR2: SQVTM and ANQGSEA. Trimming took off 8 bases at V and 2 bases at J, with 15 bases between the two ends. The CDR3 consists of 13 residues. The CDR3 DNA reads TGCAGCATTGGGCAGGGGCTAAACACTGAAGCTTTCTTT. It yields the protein CSIGQGLNTEAFF. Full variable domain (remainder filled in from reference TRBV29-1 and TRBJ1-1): SAVISQKPSRDICQRGTSLTIQCQVDSQVTMMFWYRQQPGQSLTLIATANQGSEATYESGFVIDKFPISRPNLTFSTLTVSNMSPEDSSIYLCSIGQGLNTEAFFGQGTRLTVV.

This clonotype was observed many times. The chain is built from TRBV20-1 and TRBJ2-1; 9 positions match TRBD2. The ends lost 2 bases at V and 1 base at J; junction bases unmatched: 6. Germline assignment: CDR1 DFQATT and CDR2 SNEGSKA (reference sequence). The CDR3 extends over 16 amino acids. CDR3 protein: CSARFSGSESYNEQFF. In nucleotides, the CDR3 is TGCAGTGCTAGATTTAGCGGGAGCGAATCCTACAATGAGCAGTTCTTC.

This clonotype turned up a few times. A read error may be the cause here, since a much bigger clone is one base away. DNA for the CDR3: TGTGCCAGCAGCTTAGTTACCGAGACAACCCAATATTTT. This sequence encodes CASSLVTETTQYF. V usage is TRBV7-2 and J usage is TRBJ2-3, with D unresolved. This CDR3 has 13 residues. Trimming stripped 1 base from V and 15 bases from J, with 17 bases between. Per germline, CDR1 SGHTA and CDR2 FQGNSA.

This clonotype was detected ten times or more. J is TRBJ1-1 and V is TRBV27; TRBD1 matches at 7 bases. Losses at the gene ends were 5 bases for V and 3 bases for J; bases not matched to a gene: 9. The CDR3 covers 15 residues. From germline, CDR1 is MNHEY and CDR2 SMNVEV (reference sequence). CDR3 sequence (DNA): TGTGCCAGCAGTAGACTCCGACAGGGTGACACTGAAGCTTTCTTT. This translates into CASSRLRQGDTEAFF.

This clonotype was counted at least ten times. The CDR3 loop reads CASSTGRTSGRSSYEQYF. In DNA, the CDR3 is TGCGCCAGCAGCACAGGAAGGACTAGCGGGCGGAGCTCCTACGAGCAGTACTTC. This rearrangement joins TRBV10-2 to TRBJ2-7; TRBD2 agrees at 11 bases. The CDR3 totals 18 residues. From germline, CDR1 is WSHSY and CDR2 SAAADI. Trimming cost V 6 bases and J 0 bases; bases outside gene matches: 13.

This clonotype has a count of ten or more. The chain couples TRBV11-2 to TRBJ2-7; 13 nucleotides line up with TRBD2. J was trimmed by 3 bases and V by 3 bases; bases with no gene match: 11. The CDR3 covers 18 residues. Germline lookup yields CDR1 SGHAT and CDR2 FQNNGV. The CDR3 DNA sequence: TGTGCCAGCAGCTTCCTGACTAGCGGGAGGTCCGGATTCTACGAGCAGTACTTC. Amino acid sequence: CASSFLTSGRSGFYEQYF.

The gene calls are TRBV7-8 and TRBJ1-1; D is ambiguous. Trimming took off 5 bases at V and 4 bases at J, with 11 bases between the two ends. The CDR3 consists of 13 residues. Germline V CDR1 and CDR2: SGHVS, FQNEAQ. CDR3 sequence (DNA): TGTGCCAGCAGCGGAGTCAAGGGCACTGAAGCTTTCTTT. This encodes CASSGVKGTEAFF. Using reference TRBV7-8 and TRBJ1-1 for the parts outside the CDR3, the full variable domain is GAGVSQSPRYKVAKRGQDVALRCDPISGHVSLFWYQQALGQGPEFLTYFQNEAQLDKSGLPSDRFFAERPEGSVSTLKIQRTQQEDSAVYLCASSGVKGTEAFFGQGTRLTVV.

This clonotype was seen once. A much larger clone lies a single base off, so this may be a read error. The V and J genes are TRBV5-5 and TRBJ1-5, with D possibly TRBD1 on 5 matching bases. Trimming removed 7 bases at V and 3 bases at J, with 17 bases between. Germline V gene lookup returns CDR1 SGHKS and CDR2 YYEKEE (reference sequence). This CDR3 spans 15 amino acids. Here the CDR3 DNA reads TGTGCCAGCGGCAAAGACAGAAACCACAATCAGCCCCAGCATTTT. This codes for CASGKDRNHNQPQHF.

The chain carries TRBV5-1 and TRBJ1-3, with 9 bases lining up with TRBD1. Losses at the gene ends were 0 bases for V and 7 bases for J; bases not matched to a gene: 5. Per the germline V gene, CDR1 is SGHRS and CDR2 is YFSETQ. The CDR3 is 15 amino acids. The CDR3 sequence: CASSLGTGQGNTIYF. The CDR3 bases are TGCGCCAGCAGCTTGGGGACGGGACAGGGTAACACCATATATTTT.

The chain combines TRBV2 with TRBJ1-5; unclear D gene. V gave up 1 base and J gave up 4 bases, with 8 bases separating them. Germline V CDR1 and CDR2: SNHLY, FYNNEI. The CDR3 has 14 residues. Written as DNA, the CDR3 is TGTGCCAGCAGTGAAGAATACAGTAATCAGCCCCAGCATTTT. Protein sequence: CASSEEYSNQPQHF.

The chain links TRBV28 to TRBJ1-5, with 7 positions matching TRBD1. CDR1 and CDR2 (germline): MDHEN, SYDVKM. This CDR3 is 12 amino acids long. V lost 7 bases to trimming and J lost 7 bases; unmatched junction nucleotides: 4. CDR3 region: CASKRGGQPQHF. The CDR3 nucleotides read TGTGCCAGCAAACGAGGGGGCCAGCCCCAGCATTTT.

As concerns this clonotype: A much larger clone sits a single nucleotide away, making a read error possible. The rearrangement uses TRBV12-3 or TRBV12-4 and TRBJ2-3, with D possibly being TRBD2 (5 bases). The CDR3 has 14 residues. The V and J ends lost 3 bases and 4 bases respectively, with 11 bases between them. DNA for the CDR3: TGTGCCAGCAGTTTCCACGTGAGGGCAGATACGCAGTATTTT. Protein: CASSFHVRADTQYF.

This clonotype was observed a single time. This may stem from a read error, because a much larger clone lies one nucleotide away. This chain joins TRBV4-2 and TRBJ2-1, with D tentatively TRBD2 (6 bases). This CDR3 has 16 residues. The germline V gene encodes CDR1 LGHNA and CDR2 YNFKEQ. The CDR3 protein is CASSETGTGSYNEQSF. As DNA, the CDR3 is TGTGCCAGCAGCGAAACCGGGACTGGCTCCTACAATGAGCAGTCCTTC.

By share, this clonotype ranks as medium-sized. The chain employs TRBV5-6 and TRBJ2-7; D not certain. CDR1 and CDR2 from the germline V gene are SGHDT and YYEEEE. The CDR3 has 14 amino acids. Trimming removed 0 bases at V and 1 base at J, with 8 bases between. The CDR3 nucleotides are TGTGCCAGCAGCTTGGACCCCGGGTCCTACGAGCAGTACTTC. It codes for CASSLDPGSYEQYF.

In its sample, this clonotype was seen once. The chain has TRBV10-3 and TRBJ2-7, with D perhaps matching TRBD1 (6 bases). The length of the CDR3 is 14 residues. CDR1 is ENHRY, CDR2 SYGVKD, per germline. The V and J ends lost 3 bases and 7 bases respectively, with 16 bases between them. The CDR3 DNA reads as TGTGCCATCAGTGAACAGGGTGGCACCGGGGAGCAGTACTTC. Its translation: CAISEQGGTGEQYF.

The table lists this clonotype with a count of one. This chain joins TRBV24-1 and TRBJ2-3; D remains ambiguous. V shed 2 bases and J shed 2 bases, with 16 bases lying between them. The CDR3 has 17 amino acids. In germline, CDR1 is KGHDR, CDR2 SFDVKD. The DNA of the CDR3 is TGTGCCACCAGTGATTCCTGGATTGACACCTTCACAGATACGCAGTATTTT. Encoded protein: CATSDSWIDTFTDTQYF.

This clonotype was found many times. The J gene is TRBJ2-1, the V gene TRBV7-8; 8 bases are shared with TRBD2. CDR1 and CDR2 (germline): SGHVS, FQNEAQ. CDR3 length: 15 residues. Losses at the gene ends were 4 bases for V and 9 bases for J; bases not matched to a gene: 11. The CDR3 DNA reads TGTGCCAGCAGCTCCCAGCCGAGCGGGAGAGCTGAGCAGTTCTTC. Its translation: CASSSQPSGRAEQFF.